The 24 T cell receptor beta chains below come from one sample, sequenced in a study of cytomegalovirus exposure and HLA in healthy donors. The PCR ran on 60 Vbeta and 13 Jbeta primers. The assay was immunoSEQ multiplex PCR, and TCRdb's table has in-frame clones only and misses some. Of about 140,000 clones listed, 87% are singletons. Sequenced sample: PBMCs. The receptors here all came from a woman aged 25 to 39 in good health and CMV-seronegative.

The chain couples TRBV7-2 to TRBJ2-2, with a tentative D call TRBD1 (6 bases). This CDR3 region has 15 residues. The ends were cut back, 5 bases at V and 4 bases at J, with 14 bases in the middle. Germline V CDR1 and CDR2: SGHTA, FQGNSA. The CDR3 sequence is CASSPSTGFTGELFF. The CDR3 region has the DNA TGTGCCAGCAGCCCATCTACAGGGTTCACCGGGGAGCTGTTTTTT.

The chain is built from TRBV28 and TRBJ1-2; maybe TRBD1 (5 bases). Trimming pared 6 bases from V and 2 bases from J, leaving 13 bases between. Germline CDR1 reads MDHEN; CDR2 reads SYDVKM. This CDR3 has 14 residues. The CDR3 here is CASRLDTANYGYTF. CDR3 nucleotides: TGTGCCAGCAGATTGGACACCGCAAACTATGGCTACACCTTC.

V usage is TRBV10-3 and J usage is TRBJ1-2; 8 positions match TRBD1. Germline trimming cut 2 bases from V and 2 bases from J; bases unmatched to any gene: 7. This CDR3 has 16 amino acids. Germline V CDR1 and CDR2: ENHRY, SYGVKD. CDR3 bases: TGTGCCATCAGTGAGACAGGGGGACCCGAGAACTATGGCTACACCTTC. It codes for CAISETGGPENYGYTF.

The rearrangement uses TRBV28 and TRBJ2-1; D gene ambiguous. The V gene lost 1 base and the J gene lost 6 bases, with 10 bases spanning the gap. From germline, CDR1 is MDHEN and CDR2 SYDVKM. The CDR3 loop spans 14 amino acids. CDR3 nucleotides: TGTGCCAGCAGTTTATTCCGGTCCCCCAATGAGCAGTTCTTC. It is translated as CASSLFRSPNEQFF.

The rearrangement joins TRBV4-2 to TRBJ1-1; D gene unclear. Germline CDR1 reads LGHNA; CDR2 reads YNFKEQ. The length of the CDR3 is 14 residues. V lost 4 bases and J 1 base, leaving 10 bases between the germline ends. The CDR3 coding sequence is TGTGCCAGCAGCCTAGCGCTGGGGAACACTGAAGCTTTCTTT. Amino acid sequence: CASSLALGNTEAFF.

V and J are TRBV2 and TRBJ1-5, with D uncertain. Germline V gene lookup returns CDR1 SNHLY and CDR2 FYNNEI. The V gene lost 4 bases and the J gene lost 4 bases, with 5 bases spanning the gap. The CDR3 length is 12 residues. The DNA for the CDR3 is TGTGCCAGCAGTGCAGAAAATCAGCCCCAGCATTTT. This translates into CASSAENQPQHF.

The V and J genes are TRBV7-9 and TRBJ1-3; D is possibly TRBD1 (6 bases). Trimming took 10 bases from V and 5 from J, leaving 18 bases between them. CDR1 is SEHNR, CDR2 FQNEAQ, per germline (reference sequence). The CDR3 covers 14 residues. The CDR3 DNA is TGTGCCATCCGGGACATCGGACCAAGAAACACCATATATTTT. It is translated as CAIRDIGPRNTIYF.

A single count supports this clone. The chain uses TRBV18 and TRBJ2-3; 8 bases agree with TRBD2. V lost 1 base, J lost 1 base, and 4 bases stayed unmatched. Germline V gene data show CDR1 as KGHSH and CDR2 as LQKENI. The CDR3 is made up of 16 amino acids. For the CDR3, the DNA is TGTGCCAGCTCACCACAGGTCGGGGGGGGCACAGATACGCAGTATTTT. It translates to CASSPQVGGGTDTQYF. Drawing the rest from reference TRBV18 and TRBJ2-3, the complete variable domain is NAGVMQNPRHLVRRRGQEARLRCSPMKGHSHVYWYRQLPEEGLKFMVYLQKENIIDESGMPKERFSAEFPKEGPSILRIQQVVRGDSAAYFCASSPQVGGGTDTQYFGPGTRLTVL.

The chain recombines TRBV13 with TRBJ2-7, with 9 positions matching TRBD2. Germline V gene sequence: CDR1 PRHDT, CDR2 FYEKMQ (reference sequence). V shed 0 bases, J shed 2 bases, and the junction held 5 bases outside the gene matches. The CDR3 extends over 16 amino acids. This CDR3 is CASSLGSGSYPYEQYF. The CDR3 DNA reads TGTGCCAGCAGCTTAGGTAGCGGGAGTTATCCCTACGAGCAGTACTTC.

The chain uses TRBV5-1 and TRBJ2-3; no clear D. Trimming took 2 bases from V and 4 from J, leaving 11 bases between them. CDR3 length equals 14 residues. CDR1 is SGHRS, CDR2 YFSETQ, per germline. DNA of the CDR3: TGCGCCAGCAGCTTTATCTTGCCGGCAGATACGCAGTATTTT. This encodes CASSFILPADTQYF.

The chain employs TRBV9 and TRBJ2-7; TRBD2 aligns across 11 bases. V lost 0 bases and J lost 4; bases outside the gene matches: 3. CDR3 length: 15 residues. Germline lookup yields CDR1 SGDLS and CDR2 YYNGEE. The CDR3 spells CASSVASSGRYEQYF. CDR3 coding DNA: TGTGCCAGCAGCGTAGCTTCTAGCGGGAGGTACGAGCAGTACTTC.

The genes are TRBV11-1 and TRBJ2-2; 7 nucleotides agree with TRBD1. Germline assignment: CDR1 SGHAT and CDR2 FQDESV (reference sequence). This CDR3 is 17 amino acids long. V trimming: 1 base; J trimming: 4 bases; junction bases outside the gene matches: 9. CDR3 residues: CASSLETGTVRTGELFF. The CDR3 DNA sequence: TGTGCCAGCAGCTTAGAAACTGGGACAGTCCGCACCGGGGAGCTGTTTTTT.

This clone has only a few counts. The CDR3: CASSEAGGGSSYEQYF. The CDR3 region has the DNA TGTGCCAGCAGTGAAGCGGGCGGGGGGTCCTCCTACGAGCAGTACTTC. The chain joins TRBV2 to TRBJ2-7, with 8 nucleotides matching TRBD2. CDR1 is SNHLY and CDR2 is FYNNEI in the germline V gene. Unmatched junction bases numbered 4, after V lost 0 bases and J lost 0 bases. The CDR3 sequence is 16 residues long. Variable domain in full (rest from reference TRBV2 and TRBJ2-7): EPEVTQTPSHQVTQMGQEVILRCVPISNHLYFYWYRQILGQKVEFLVSFYNNEISEKSEIFDDQFSVERPDGSNFTLKIRSTKLEDSAMYFCASSEAGGGSSYEQYFGPGTRLTVT.

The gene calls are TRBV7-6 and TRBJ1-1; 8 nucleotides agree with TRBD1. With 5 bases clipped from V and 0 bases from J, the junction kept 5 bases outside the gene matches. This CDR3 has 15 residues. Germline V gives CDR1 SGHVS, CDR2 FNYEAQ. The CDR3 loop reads CASSLRTGLNTEAFF. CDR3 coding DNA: TGTGCCAGCAGCCTTCGGACAGGGCTGAACACTGAAGCTTTCTTT.

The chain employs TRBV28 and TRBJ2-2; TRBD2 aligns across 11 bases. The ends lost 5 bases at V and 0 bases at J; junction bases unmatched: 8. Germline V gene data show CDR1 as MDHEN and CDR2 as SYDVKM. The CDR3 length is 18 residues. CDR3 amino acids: CASSTTSGIPANTGELFF. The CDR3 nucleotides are TGTGCCAGCAGTACGACTAGCGGGATTCCTGCGAACACCGGGGAGCTGTTTTTT.

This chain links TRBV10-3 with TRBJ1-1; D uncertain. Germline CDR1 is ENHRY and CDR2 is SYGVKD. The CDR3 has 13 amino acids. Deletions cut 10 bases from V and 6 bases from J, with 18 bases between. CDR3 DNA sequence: TGTGCCACCAAGCGGAGGGTTGAGGCTGAAGCTTTCTTT. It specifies CATKRRVEAEAFF.

CDR3 in amino acids: CASSYSPGGQETQYF. The CDR3 nucleotides are TGTGCCAGCAGTTACTCGCCGGGGGGCCAAGAGACCCAGTACTTC. This chain links TRBV6-5 with TRBJ2-5; 7 positions match TRBD2. This CDR3 is 15 amino acids long. J was trimmed by 1 base and V by 0 bases; bases with no gene match: 2. Germline-derived CDR1 and CDR2 are MNHEY and SVGAGI.

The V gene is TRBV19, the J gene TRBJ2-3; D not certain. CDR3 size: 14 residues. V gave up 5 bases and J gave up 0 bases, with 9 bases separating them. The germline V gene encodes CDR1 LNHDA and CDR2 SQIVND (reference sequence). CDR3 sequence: CASSSPPSTDTQYF. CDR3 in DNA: TGTGCCAGTAGTTCCCCCCCTAGCACAGATACGCAGTATTTT.

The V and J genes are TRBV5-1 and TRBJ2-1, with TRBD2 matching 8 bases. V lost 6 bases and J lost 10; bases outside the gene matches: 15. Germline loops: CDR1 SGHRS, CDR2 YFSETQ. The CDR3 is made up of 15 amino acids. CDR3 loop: CASTPGGAGASEQFF. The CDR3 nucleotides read TGCGCCAGCACCCCGGGGGGAGCGGGAGCGTCGGAGCAGTTCTTC.

Here the CDR3 DNA reads TGTGCCATCAGTGGTGGGAGTTACGAGCAGTACTTC. Translation gives CAISGGSYEQYF. This chain uses TRBV10-3 with TRBJ2-7, with D possibly matching TRBD2 (5 bases). Looked up from germline, CDR1 is ENHRY and CDR2 is SYGVKD. V was clipped by 4 bases and J by 4 bases, with 8 bases between them. This CDR3 is built from 12 residues.

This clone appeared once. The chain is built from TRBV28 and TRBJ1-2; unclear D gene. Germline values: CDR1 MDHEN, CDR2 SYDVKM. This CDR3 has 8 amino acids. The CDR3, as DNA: TGTGGATCGGGAGGCTACACCTTC. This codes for CGSGGYTF.

The CDR3 is CAIKGQGADTQYF. The CDR3 DNA sequence: TGTGCCATCAAGGGACAGGGGGCAGATACGCAGTATTTT. The V gene is TRBV10-3, the J gene TRBJ2-3; 11 positions agree with TRBD1. The CDR3 totals 13 residues. V dropped 7 bases and J dropped 4; count of bases not matched to a gene: 1. The germline CDR1 and CDR2 sequences are ENHRY and SYGVKD.

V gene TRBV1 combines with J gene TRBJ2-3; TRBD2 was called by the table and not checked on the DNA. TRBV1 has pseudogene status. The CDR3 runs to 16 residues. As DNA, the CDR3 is TGCACCAGCAGCCTGCGTTGGACTAGCGGCACAGATACGCAGTATTTT. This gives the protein CTSSLRWTSGTDTQYF.

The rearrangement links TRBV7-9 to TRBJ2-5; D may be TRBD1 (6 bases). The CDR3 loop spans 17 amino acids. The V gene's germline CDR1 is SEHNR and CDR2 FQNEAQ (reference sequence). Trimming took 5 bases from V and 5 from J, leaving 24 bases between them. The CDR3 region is CASSLPLGQKSMETQYF. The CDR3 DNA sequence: TGTGCCAGCAGCCTACCCCTCGGACAGAAATCAATGGAGACCCAGTACTTC.